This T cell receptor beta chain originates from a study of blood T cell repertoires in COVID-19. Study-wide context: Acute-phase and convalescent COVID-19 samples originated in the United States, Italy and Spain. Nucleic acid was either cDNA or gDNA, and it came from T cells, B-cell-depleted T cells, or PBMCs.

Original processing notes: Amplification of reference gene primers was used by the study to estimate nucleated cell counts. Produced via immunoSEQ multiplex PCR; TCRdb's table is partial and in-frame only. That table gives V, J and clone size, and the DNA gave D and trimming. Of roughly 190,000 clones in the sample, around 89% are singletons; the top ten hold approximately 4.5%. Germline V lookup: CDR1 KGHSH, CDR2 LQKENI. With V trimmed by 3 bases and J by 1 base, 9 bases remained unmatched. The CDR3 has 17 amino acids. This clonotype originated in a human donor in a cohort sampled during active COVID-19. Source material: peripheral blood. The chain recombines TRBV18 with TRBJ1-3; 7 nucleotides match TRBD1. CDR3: CASSPITGALSGNTIYF. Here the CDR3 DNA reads TGTGCCAGCTCACCGATTACAGGGGCTTTATCTGGAAACACCATATATTTT.